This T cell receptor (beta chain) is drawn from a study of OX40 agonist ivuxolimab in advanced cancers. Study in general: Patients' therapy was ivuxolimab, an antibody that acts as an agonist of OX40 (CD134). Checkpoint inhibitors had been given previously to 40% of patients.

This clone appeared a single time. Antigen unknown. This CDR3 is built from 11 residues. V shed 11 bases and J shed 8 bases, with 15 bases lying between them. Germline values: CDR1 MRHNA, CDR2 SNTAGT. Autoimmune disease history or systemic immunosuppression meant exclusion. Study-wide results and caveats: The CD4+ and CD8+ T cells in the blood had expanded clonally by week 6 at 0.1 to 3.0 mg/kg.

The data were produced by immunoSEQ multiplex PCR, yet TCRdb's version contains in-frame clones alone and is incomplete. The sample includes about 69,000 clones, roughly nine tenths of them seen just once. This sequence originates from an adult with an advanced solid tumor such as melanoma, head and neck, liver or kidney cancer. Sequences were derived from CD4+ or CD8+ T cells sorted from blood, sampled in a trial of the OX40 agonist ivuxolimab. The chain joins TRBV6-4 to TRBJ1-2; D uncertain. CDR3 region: CARVEGGGYTF. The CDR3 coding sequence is TGTGCCCGCGTGGAGGGAGGCGGCTACACCTTC.